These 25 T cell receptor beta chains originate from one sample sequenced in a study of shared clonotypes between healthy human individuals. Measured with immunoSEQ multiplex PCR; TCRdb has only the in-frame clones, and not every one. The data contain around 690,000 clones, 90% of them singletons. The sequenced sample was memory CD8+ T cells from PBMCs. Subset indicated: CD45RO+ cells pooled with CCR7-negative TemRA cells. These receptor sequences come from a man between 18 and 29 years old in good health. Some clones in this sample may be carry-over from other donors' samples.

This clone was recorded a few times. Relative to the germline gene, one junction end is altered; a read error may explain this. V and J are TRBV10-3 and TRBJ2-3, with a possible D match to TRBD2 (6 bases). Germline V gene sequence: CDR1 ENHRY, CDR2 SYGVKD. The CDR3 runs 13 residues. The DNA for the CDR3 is TGTGCCATCAGTGAGTCTTCCCCGGGACTCCCGGTATTT. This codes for CAISESSPGLPVF.

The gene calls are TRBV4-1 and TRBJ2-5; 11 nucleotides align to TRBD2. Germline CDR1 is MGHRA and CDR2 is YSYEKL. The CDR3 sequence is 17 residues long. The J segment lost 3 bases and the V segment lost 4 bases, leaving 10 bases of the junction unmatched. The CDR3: CASSPGVKLAGEETQYF. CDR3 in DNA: TGCGCCAGCAGCCCTGGTGTGAAACTAGCGGGAGAAGAGACCCAGTACTTC.

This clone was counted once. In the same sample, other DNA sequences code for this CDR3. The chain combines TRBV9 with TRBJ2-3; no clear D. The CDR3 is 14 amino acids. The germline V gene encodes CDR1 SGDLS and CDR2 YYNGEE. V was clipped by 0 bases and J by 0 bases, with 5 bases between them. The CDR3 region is CASSVVGSTDTQYF. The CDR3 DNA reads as TGTGCCAGCAGCGTAGTTGGTAGCACAGATACGCAGTATTTT.

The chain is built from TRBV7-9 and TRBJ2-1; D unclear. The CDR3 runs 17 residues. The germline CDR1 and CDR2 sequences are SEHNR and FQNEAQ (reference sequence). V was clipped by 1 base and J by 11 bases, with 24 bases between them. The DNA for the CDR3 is TGTGCCAGCAGCTTAGATTATTTAACAGCCGACTCACGTCAGCAGTTCTTC. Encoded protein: CASSLDYLTADSRQQFF. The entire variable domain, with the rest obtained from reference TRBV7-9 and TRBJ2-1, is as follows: DTGVSQNPRHKITKRGQNVTFRCDPISEHNRLYWYRQTLGQGPEFLTYFQNEAQLEKSRLLSDRFSAERPKGSFSTLEIQRTEQGDSAMYLCASSLDYLTADSRQQFFGPGTRLTVL.

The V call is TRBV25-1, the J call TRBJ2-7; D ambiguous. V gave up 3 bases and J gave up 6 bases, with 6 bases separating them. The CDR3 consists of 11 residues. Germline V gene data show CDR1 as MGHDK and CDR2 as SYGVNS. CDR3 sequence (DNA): TGTGCCAGCAGTGAGGGTGGCGAGCAGTACTTC. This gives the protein CASSEGGEQYF.

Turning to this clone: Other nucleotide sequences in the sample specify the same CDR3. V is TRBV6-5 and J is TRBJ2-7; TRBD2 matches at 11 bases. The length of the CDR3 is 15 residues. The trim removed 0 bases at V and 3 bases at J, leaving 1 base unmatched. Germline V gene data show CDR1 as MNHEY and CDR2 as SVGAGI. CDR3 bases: TGTGCCAGCAGTTACTCTGGGACTAGCGGCTACGAGCAGTACTTC. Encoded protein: CASSYSGTSGYEQYF.

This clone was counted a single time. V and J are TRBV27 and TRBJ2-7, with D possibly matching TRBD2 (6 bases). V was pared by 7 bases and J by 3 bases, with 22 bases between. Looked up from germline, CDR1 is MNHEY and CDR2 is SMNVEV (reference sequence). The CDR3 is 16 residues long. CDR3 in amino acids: CASTTNAGPSHYEQYF. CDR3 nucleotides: TGTGCCAGCACCACAAATGCGGGACCCTCCCACTACGAGCAGTACTTC.

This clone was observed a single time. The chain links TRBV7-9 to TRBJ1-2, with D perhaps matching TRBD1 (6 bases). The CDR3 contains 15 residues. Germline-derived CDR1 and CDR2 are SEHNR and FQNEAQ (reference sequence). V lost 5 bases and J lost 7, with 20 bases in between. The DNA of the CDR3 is TGTGCCAGCAGCCTTTCAGGGGACGGGACTTTTGGCTACACCTTC. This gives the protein CASSLSGDGTFGYTF.

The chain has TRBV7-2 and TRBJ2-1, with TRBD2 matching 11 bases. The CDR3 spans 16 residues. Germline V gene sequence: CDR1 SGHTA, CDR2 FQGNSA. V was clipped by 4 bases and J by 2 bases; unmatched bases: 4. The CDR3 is CASSWGLAETYNEQFF. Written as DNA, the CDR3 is TGTGCCAGCAGCTGGGGACTAGCGGAAACCTACAATGAGCAGTTCTTC.

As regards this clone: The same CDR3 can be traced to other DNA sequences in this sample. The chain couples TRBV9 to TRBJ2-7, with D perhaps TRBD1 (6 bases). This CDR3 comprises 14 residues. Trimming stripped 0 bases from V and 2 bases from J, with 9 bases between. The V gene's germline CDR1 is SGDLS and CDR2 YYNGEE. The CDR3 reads CASSVGAGAYEQYF. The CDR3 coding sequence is TGTGCCAGCAGCGTAGGGGCAGGGGCCTACGAGCAGTACTTC.

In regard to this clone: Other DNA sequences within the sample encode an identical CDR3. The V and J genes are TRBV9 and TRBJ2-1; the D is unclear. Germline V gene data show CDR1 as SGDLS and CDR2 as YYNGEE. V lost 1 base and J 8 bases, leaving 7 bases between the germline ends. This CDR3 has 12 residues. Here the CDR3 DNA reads TGTGCCAGCAGCGTAAGAGAGGATGAGCAGTTCTTC. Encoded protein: CASSVREDEQFF.

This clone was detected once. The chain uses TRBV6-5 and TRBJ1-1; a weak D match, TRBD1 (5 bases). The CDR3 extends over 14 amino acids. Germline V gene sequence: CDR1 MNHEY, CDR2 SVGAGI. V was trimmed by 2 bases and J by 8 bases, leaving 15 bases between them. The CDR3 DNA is TGTGCCAGCAGTTACCAGTCCGGGACTGCCGAAGCTTTCTTT. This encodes CASSYQSGTAEAFF.

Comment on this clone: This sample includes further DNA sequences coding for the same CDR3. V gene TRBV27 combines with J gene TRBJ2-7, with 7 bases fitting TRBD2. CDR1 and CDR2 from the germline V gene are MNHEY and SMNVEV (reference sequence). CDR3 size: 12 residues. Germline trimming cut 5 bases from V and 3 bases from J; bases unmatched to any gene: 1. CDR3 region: CASSGGSYEQYF. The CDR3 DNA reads TGTGCCAGCAGTGGCGGGAGCTACGAGCAGTACTTC.

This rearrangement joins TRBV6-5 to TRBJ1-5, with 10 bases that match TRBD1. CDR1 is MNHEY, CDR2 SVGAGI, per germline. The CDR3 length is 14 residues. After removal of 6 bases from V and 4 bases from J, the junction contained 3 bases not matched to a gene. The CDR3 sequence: CASSLGQGNQPQHF. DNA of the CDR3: TGTGCCAGCAGCTTGGGACAGGGGAATCAGCCCCAGCATTTT.

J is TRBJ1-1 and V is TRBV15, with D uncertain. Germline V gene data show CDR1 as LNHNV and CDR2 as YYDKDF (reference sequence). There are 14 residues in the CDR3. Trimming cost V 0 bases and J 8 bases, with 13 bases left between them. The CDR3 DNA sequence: TGTGCCACCAGCAGAGATGCTAGGCAAGCGGAAGCTTTCTTT. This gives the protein CATSRDARQAEAFF.

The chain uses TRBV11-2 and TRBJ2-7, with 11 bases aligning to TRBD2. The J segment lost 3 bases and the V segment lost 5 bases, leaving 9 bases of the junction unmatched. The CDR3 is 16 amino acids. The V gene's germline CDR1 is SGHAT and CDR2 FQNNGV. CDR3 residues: CASSLTSGILGYEQYF. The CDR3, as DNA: TGTGCCAGCAGCCTGACTAGCGGGATTCTCGGCTACGAGCAGTACTTC. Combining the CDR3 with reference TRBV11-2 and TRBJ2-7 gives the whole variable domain EAGVAQSPRYKIIEKRQSVAFWCNPISGHATLYWYQQILGQGPKLLIQFQNNGVVDDSQLPKDRFSAERLKGVDSTLKIQPAKLEDSAVYLCASSLTSGILGYEQYFGPGTRLTVT.

The CDR3 DNA sequence: TGTGCCAGCACCACCGGGGGTGGGGAGCAGTACTTC. Translation gives CASTTGGGEQYF. The chain couples TRBV28 to TRBJ2-7; tentatively, D is TRBD2 (6 bases). Germline values: CDR1 MDHEN, CDR2 SYDVKM. There are 12 residues in the CDR3. Between the trimmed V and J ends, which lost 7 bases and 7 bases, there was a span of 14 bases.

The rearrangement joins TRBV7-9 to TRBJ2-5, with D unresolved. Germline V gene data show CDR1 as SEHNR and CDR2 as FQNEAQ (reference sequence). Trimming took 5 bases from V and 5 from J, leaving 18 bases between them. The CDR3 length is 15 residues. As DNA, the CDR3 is TGTGCCAGCAGCACTCGGTCCCGAAGGGCGGAGACCCAGTACTTC. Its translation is CASSTRSRRAETQYF.

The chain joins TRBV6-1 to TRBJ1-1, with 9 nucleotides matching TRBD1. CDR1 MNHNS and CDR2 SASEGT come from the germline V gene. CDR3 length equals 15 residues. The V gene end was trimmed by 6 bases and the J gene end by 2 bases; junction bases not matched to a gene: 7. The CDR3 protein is CASSDRTGANTEAFF. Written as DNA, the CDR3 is TGTGCCAGCAGCGATAGGACAGGGGCCAACACTGAAGCTTTCTTT.

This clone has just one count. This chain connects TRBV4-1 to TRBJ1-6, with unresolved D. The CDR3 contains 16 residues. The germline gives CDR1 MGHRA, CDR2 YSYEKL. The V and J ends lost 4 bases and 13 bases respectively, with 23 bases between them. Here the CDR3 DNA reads TGCGCCAGCAGCCCGAGTCCTTCCGGGGTAGTTGGTCCCCTCCACTTT. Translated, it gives CASSPSPSGVVGPLHF.

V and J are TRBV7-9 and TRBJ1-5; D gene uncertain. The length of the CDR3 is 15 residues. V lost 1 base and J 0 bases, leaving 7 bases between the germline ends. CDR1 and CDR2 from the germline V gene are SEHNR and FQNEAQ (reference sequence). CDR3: CASSLGGFSNQPQHF. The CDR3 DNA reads TGTGCCAGCAGCTTAGGGGGTTTTAGCAATCAGCCCCAGCATTTT. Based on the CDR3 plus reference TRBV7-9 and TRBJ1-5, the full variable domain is DTGVSQNPRHKITKRGQNVTFRCDPISEHNRLYWYRQTLGQGPEFLTYFQNEAQLEKSRLLSDRFSAERPKGSFSTLEIQRTEQGDSAMYLCASSLGGFSNQPQHFGDGTRLSIL.

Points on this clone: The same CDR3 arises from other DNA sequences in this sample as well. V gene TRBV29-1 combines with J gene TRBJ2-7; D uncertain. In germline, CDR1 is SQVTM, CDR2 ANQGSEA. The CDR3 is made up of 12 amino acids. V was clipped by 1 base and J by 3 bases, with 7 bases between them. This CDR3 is CSVEGSYYEQYF. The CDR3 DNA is TGCAGCGTTGAAGGCTCCTACTACGAGCAGTACTTC.

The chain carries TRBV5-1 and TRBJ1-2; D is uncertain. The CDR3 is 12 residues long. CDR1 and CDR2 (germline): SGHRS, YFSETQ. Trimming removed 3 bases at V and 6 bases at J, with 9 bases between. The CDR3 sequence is CASSSGVNGYTF. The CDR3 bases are TGCGCCAGCAGCTCCGGAGTCAATGGCTACACCTTC.

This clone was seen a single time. Written as DNA, the CDR3 is TGTGCCAGCAGCTTCCCTGGACAGTCCTACGAGCAGTACTTC. Its translation: CASSFPGQSYEQYF. This chain connects TRBV7-9 to TRBJ2-7, with D possibly TRBD1 on 6 matching bases. The CDR3 is 14 amino acids. V shed 3 bases and J shed 1 base, with 10 bases lying between them. Germline CDR1 is SEHNR and CDR2 is FQNEAQ (reference sequence).

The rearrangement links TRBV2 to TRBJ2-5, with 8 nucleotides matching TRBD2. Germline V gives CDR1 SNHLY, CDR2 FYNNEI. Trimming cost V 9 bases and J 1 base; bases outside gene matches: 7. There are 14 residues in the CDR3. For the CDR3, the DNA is TGTGCCAGTAACGGGAGGGGGGCCCAAGAGACCCAGTACTTC. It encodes CASNGRGAQETQYF. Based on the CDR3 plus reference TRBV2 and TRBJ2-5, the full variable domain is EPEVTQTPSHQVTQMGQEVILRCVPISNHLYFYWYRQILGQKVEFLVSFYNNEISEKSEIFDDQFSVERPDGSNFTLKIRSTKLEDSAMYFCASNGRGAQETQYFGPGTRLLVL.